These 20 T cell receptor beta chains originate from one sample sequenced in a study of shared clonotypes between healthy human individuals. Clones were read by immunoSEQ multiplex PCR, and TCRdb kept only the in-frame ones, dropping some. The sample includes 1.5 million to 1.9 million clones, 95% to 99% seen only once; the top ten take less than 0.55%. The sample was naive CD4+ T cells sorted from blood. Subset defined: CD45RA+ positively selected. These receptors were taken from a man aged 25 to 45 in good health.

This chain connects TRBV9 to TRBJ2-5; no clear D. The CDR3 is 16 residues long. Per the germline V gene, CDR1 is SGDLS and CDR2 is YYNGEE. V shed 0 bases and J shed 5 bases, with 17 bases lying between them. The CDR3 sequence is CASSVGMPPPRETQYF. The CDR3 coding sequence is TGTGCCAGCAGCGTAGGAATGCCCCCGCCGAGGGAGACCCAGTACTTC.

The chain joins TRBV7-9 to TRBJ2-1; possibly TRBD1 for D (5 bases). The germline V and J ends were trimmed by 1 base and 4 bases, with 14 bases remaining between them. Germline values: CDR1 SEHNR, CDR2 FQNEAQ (reference sequence). The CDR3 is 16 residues long. The CDR3 spells CASSLERQITYNEQFF. The CDR3 region has the DNA TGTGCCAGCAGCTTAGAGCGACAGATAACTTACAATGAGCAGTTCTTC.

The chain is built from TRBV9 and TRBJ1-1, with D possibly matching TRBD1 (5 bases). Trimming pared 4 bases from V and 1 base from J, leaving 14 bases between. Germline V gene data show CDR1 as SGDLS and CDR2 as YYNGEE. The CDR3 is made up of 15 amino acids. DNA of the CDR3: TGTGCCAGCAGCTACGCGGGGGGAGAGAACACTGAAGCTTTCTTT. As protein: CASSYAGGENTEAFF.

The chain joins TRBV11-2 to TRBJ2-2; 11 bases match TRBD2. This CDR3 comprises 16 residues. The V gene end was trimmed by 6 bases and the J gene end by 6 bases; junction bases not matched to a gene: 9. Germline V CDR1 and CDR2: SGHAT, FQNNGV. This CDR3 is CASSVTSGSFSGELFF. In nucleotides, the CDR3 is TGTGCCAGCAGTGTTACTAGCGGGAGTTTCTCCGGGGAGCTGTTTTTT.

The chain combines TRBV5-1 with TRBJ2-3; TRBD1 matches 10 bases. The germline V gene has CDR1 SGHRS and CDR2 YFSETQ. V shed 3 bases, J shed 5 bases, and the junction held 3 bases outside the gene matches. This CDR3 contains 14 residues. The CDR3 DNA reads TGCGCCAGCAGCTCGACAGGGGGCCTAGATACGCAGTATTTT. Translating it yields CASSSTGGLDTQYF. Filled out from reference TRBV5-1 and TRBJ2-3, the complete variable domain reads KAGVTQTPRYLIKTRGQQVTLSCSPISGHRSVSWYQQTPGQGLQFLFEYFSETQRNKGNFPGRFSGRQFSNSRSEMNVSTLELGDSALYLCASSSTGGLDTQYFGPGTRLTVL.

The chain employs TRBV9 and TRBJ1-4; 7 bases align to TRBD1. CDR3 length equals 16 residues. After removal of 0 bases from V and 2 bases from J, the junction contained 4 bases not matched to a gene. CDR1 SGDLS and CDR2 YYNGEE come from the germline V gene. The CDR3 region is CASSVGAGGTNEKLFF. The CDR3 DNA follows: TGTGCCAGCAGCGTAGGAGCAGGGGGGACTAATGAAAAACTGTTTTTT.

V gene TRBV18 combines with J gene TRBJ2-3, with D possibly being TRBD1 or TRBD2 (5 bases each). Germline V gives CDR1 KGHSH, CDR2 LQKENI. The CDR3 runs 14 residues. V gave up 5 bases and J gave up 2 bases, with 11 bases separating them. The CDR3 spells CASSVGENTDTQYF. CDR3 coding DNA: TGTGCCAGCTCAGTAGGGGAGAACACAGATACGCAGTATTTT.

CDR3 DNA: TGCGCCAGCAGCCCCCCCAGGGCCGGGGAGCTGTTTTTT. Protein: CASSPPRAGELFF. V gene TRBV5-1 combines with J gene TRBJ2-2; D may be TRBD1 (5 bases). V lost 4 bases to trimming and J lost 6 bases, with 10 bases between them. From germline, CDR1 is SGHRS and CDR2 YFSETQ. The CDR3 consists of 13 residues.

The CDR3 sequence is CASSLWGQGYGNEQFF. Written as DNA, the CDR3 is TGTGCCAGCAGTCTCTGGGGACAGGGCTATGGCAATGAGCAGTTCTTC. The chain recombines TRBV28 with TRBJ2-1, with 9 bases matching TRBD1. Germline-derived CDR1 and CDR2 are MDHEN and SYDVKM. The CDR3 is 16 residues long. With V trimmed by 5 bases and J by 6 bases, 11 bases remained unmatched.

V usage is TRBV4-2 and J usage is TRBJ1-2; TRBD1 aligns across 7 bases. The CDR3 runs 17 residues. CDR1 is LGHNA and CDR2 is YNFKEQ in the germline V gene. The V segment lost 0 bases and the J segment 4 bases; nucleotides outside the gene matches: 11. The CDR3 region has the DNA TGTGCCAGCAGCCAAGATCCCCAGGGGGGTTCCGCCTATGGCTACACCTTC. Its translation is CASSQDPQGGSAYGYTF.

The J gene is TRBJ2-1, the V gene TRBV7-8, with D unclear. The germline gives CDR1 SGHVS, CDR2 FQNEAQ. V was cut by 3 bases and J by 2 bases, with 14 bases left in between. CDR3 length: 16 residues. CDR3 sequence reads: CASSLTEQSTYNEQFF. CDR3 nucleotides: TGTGCCAGCAGCTTGACCGAACAGTCGACCTACAATGAGCAGTTCTTC.

The rearrangement uses TRBV9 and TRBJ1-1; D is uncertain. The CDR3 loop spans 13 amino acids. From germline, CDR1 is SGDLS and CDR2 YYNGEE. Deletions cut 4 bases from V and 8 bases from J, with 15 bases between. As DNA, the CDR3 is TGTGCCAGCAGCCCTCATCCCCAAGGAGAAGCTTTCTTT. This encodes CASSPHPQGEAFF.

This sequence joins TRBV5-4 and TRBJ2-1; D not resolved. In germline, CDR1 is SGHNT, CDR2 YYREEE (reference sequence). V was trimmed by 0 bases and J by 0 bases, leaving 7 bases between them. The CDR3 is made up of 15 amino acids. CDR3 region: CASSLGSSSYNEQFF. Here the CDR3 DNA reads TGTGCCAGCAGCTTGGGCTCGAGCTCCTACAATGAGCAGTTCTTC.

CDR3 region: CSVEPPSGSTDTQYF. The CDR3 DNA reads TGCAGCGTTGAGCCTCCTAGCGGGAGCACAGATACGCAGTATTTT. This chain links TRBV29-1 with TRBJ2-3, with 8 positions matching TRBD2. Germline assignment: CDR1 SQVTM and CDR2 ANQGSEA. The CDR3 is 15 amino acids. J lost 0 bases, V lost 3 bases, and 5 bases had no gene match.

This chain connects TRBV4-3 to TRBJ1-4, with D tentatively TRBD1 (5 bases). Germline CDR1 LGHNA, CDR2 YSLEER. This CDR3 has 15 residues. Trimming cost V 6 bases and J 3 bases, with 14 bases left between them. The CDR3 DNA is TGCGCCAGCAGTCCTGCGCAGGGACCTAATGAAAAACTGTTTTTT. Translating gives CASSPAQGPNEKLFF.

The J gene is TRBJ1-1, the V gene TRBV30, with D hard to call. This CDR3 is 13 amino acids long. V was pared by 7 bases and J by 3 bases, with 15 bases between. Germline V gene lookup returns CDR1 GTSNPN and CDR2 SVGIG (reference sequence). CDR3 sequence: CASTYTWDTEAFF. Here the CDR3 DNA reads TGTGCCTCGACCTATACTTGGGACACTGAAGCTTTCTTT.

This clone was observed a single time. The chain recombines TRBV5-1 with TRBJ2-1; D may match TRBD1 or TRBD2 (5 bases each). Trimming removed 1 base from V and 1 base from J, with 15 bases in between. The CDR3 runs to 17 residues. Germline-derived CDR1 and CDR2 are SGHRS and YFSETQ. The CDR3 protein is CASSLSGALGSYNEQFF. CDR3 in DNA: TGCGCCAGCAGCTTGTCCGGGGCCCTCGGTTCCTACAATGAGCAGTTCTTC.

This chain links TRBV2 with TRBJ2-4; 9 bases are a match to TRBD1. The CDR3 is 13 amino acids. Trimming at V came to 5 bases and at J to 15 bases, leaving 11 bases not matched to a gene. Germline-derived CDR1 and CDR2 are SNHLY and FYNNEI. The CDR3 here is CASSPVTGGRWYF. CDR3 sequence (DNA): TGTGCCAGCAGTCCCGTCACAGGGGGCAGGTGGTACTTC.

As regards this clone: Other DNA sequences in the same sample also yield this CDR3. The chain is built from TRBV5-4 and TRBJ2-7; D is possibly TRBD1 or TRBD2 (7 bases each). Germline V lookup: CDR1 SGHNT, CDR2 YYREEE (reference sequence). The CDR3 contains 14 residues. The ends were cut back, 0 bases at V and 3 bases at J, with 10 bases in the middle. The DNA of the CDR3 is TGTGCCAGCAGCTTGGCAGGGGGGGGCTACGAGCAGTACTTC. It translates to CASSLAGGGYEQYF.

This chain connects TRBV5-4 to TRBJ2-7, with TRBD1 matching over 11 bases. Germline assignment: CDR1 SGHNT and CDR2 YYREEE (reference sequence). This CDR3 region has 15 residues. J was trimmed by 6 bases and V by 0 bases; bases with no gene match: 5. CDR3 sequence reads: CASSLGGQGAFEQYF. The DNA for the CDR3 is TGTGCCAGCAGCTTGGGAGGACAGGGGGCCTTCGAGCAGTACTTC.